The 32 T cell receptor beta chains in this list originate from one sample, sequenced in a study of monozygotic twins with inflammatory bowel disease. TCRdb re-called the 5' RACE reads; one entry per CDR3 protein, DNA not given. The clone table shows about 210,000 distinct CDR3 sequences, with the ten largest holding roughly 7.5%. Sequenced: blood. The source of these receptors is a human donor with ulcerative colitis or Crohn's disease, or a healthy co-twin of an affected twin (not recorded which).

The J gene is TRBJ2-1, the V gene TRBV20-1; TCRdb reports TRBD2, a call that lacks DNA to check it against. Germline V gives CDR1 DFQATT, CDR2 SNEGSKA (reference sequence). The CDR3 is 15 residues long. The CDR3 sequence: CSASEIAGGHHEQFF.

The genes are TRBV5-1 and TRBJ2-3; the D call of TRBD2 rests on TCRdb alone, since no DNA is present to check it. CDR3 size: 17 residues. The germline V gene encodes CDR1 SGHRS and CDR2 YFSETQ. CDR3 protein: CASSLGILAGVTDTQYF.

J is TRBJ2-1 and V is TRBV12-3 or TRBV12-4; TCRdb's D call of TRBD2 is untestable without DNA. The CDR3 is made up of 15 amino acids. CDR3 region: CASSTTSGRGCEQFF.

The chain uses TRBV14 and TRBJ2-1. This CDR3 has 14 amino acids. Germline CDR1 SGHDN, CDR2 FVKESK. CDR3: CASSHAIGYNEQFF.

The rearrangement links TRBV6-5 to TRBJ2-7; TCRdb lists TRBD1, though no DNA is available to test this call. The V gene's germline CDR1 is MNHEY and CDR2 SVGAGI. The CDR3 extends over 15 amino acids. Here the CDR3 reads CASSYGAIGPYEQYF.

The V and J genes are TRBV7-3 and TRBJ2-1; TCRdb gives TRBD2 as the D gene, but with no DNA this cannot be confirmed. The germline CDR1 and CDR2 sequences are SGHTA and FQGTGA. CDR3 length: 17 amino acids. CDR3 protein: CASSLGQTSLGYNEQFF.

The chain couples TRBV5-8 to TRBJ1-5. Germline assignment: CDR1 SGHTS and CDR2 YDEGEE. The CDR3 length is 13 residues. CDR3: CASSSGLNQPQHF.

The CDR3 loop is CASSPRPGQGNTGELFF. The chain combines TRBV18 with TRBJ2-2; the D gene TCRdb calls, TRBD1, cannot be checked with no DNA. The CDR3 runs 17 residues. CDR1 and CDR2 from the germline V gene are KGHSH and LQKENI. Supplemented by reference TRBV18 and TRBJ2-2, the full variable domain reads NAGVMQNPRHLVRRRGQEARLRCSPMKGHSHVYWYRQLPEEGLKFMVYLQKENIIDESGMPKERFSAEFPKEGPSILRIQQVVRGDSAAYFCASSPRPGQGNTGELFFGEGSRLTVL.

The rearrangement links TRBV4-1 to TRBJ2-1; TCRdb designates TRBD1, a call that cannot be tested without DNA. Germline loops: CDR1 MGHRA, CDR2 YSYEKL. The CDR3 has 17 residues. The CDR3 loop is CASSQARGQVTYNEQFF.

J is TRBJ2-5 and V is TRBV5-1; absent DNA, TCRdb's TRBD2 call cannot be checked. The germline V gene encodes CDR1 SGHRS and CDR2 YFSETQ. The CDR3 covers 15 residues. The CDR3 loop is CASSLGASSQETQYF.

The gene calls are TRBV20-1 and TRBJ1-2; the TRBD1 assignment by TCRdb is unverifiable without DNA. CDR1 is DFQATT and CDR2 is SNEGSKA in the germline V gene (reference sequence). This CDR3 is built from 16 residues. Here the CDR3 reads CSASLTGGDPLYGYTF.

The chain couples TRBV5-8 to TRBJ1-1; the TRBD1 assignment by TCRdb is unverifiable without DNA. Germline V lookup: CDR1 SGHTS, CDR2 YDEGEE. The CDR3 loop spans 14 amino acids. CDR3 sequence reads: CASSIAGTGGKAFF.

This chain joins TRBV20-1 and TRBJ2-4; TCRdb's D gene call, TRBD1, goes unchecked for lack of DNA. Germline lookup yields CDR1 DFQATT and CDR2 SNEGSKA (reference sequence). This CDR3 has 14 residues. The CDR3 protein is CSARDPAGRNIQYF.

The chain employs TRBV12-3 or TRBV12-4 and TRBJ1-2; the D call from TCRdb, TRBD1, cannot be confirmed without DNA. The CDR3 sequence is 15 residues long. The CDR3 sequence is CASSSPNGGDYGYTF.

This rearrangement joins TRBV12-3 or TRBV12-4 to TRBJ1-1. The CDR3 spans 12 residues. CDR3: CASSLGIEEAFF.

The V and J genes are TRBV5-1 and TRBJ2-1. This CDR3 contains 11 residues. Germline V gene sequence: CDR1 SGHRS, CDR2 YFSETQ. The chain's CDR3 is CASSLESEQFF.

CDR3 loop: CASSVEWGNEQFF. V and J are TRBV7-2 and TRBJ2-1. The CDR3 extends over 13 amino acids. The germline V gene has CDR1 SGHTA and CDR2 FQGNSA.

The rearrangement uses TRBV28 and TRBJ1-5. This CDR3 has 16 residues. In germline, CDR1 is MDHEN, CDR2 SYDVKM. The CDR3 is CASSKRRGGSGQPQHF. Supplemented by reference TRBV28 and TRBJ1-5, the full variable domain reads DVKVTQSSRYLVKRTGEKVFLECVQDMDHENMFWYRQDPGLGLRLIYFSYDVKMKEKGDIPEGYSVSREKKERFSLILESASTNQTSMYLCASSKRRGGSGQPQHFGDGTRLSIL.

The chain joins TRBV5-1 to TRBJ1-6; the D gene TCRdb calls, TRBD1, cannot be checked with no DNA. CDR3 length equals 16 residues. Germline V gene lookup returns CDR1 SGHRS and CDR2 YFSETQ. The CDR3 loop reads CASSRDGGSYNSPLHF.

The CDR3 reads CASSRGADEQFF. The chain is built from TRBV7-9 and TRBJ2-1; TCRdb picks TRBD1, but there is no DNA to check that call. There are 12 residues in the CDR3. The germline gives CDR1 SEHNR, CDR2 FQNEAQ (reference sequence).

The CDR3 region is CSARGDDHPTDTQYF. The chain is built from TRBV20-1 and TRBJ2-3; lacking DNA, the TRBD1 call made by TCRdb goes unchecked. This CDR3 has 15 residues. The V gene's germline CDR1 is DFQATT and CDR2 SNEGSKA (reference sequence).

The chain has TRBV20-1 and TRBJ2-1; TCRdb outputs TRBD1, but without DNA this stays unchecked. Germline lookup yields CDR1 DFQATT and CDR2 SNEGSKA (reference sequence). The length of the CDR3 is 12 residues. The CDR3 loop is CSARDRDAEQFF.

The V and J genes are TRBV7-2 and TRBJ1-4; TCRdb's D call of TRBD1 is untestable without DNA. CDR1 and CDR2 (germline): SGHTA, FQGNSA. The CDR3 sequence is 18 residues long. Here the CDR3 reads CASSLAPGSSASPEKLFF. The full variable domain, its missing parts supplied by reference TRBV7-2 and TRBJ1-4, is GAGVSQSPSNKVTEKGKDVELRCDPISGHTALYWYRQSLGQGLEFLIYFQGNSAPDKSGLPSDRFSAERTGGSVSTLTIQRTQQEDSAVYLCASSLAPGSSASPEKLFFGSGTQLSVL.

The chain's CDR3 is CSARGYRGYGYTF. The V gene is TRBV20-1, the J gene TRBJ1-2. The CDR3 runs 13 residues. Germline CDR1 DFQATT, CDR2 SNEGSKA (reference sequence).

This rearrangement joins TRBV12-3 or TRBV12-4 to TRBJ1-2. This CDR3 has 15 amino acids. The CDR3 sequence: CASSQLGRGAGGYTF.

The chain recombines TRBV9 with TRBJ1-2. CDR3 size: 14 residues. CDR1 is SGDLS and CDR2 is YYNGEE in the germline V gene. The CDR3 here is CASSAPGLFYGYTF.

The chain couples TRBV5-4 to TRBJ1-1; the TCRdb call, TRBD1, lacks DNA for checking. Germline V gene lookup returns CDR1 SGHNT and CDR2 YYREEE (reference sequence). The CDR3 extends over 14 amino acids. CDR3 in amino acids: CASSFRLQDTEAFF.

This sequence joins TRBV20-1 and TRBJ1-2; no DNA is available, so the TRBD1 call from TCRdb remains unchecked. CDR3 length: 15 residues. Germline CDR1 and CDR2: DFQATT and SNEGSKA (reference sequence). The CDR3 loop reads CSASHGTGKYVGYTF.

The rearrangement uses TRBV27 and TRBJ2-1; the D gene TCRdb calls, TRBD2, cannot be checked with no DNA. The CDR3 loop spans 16 amino acids. Germline V gene lookup returns CDR1 MNHEY and CDR2 SMNVEV (reference sequence). The CDR3 protein is CASSLFPSGGLNEQFF.

The chain links TRBV20-1 to TRBJ1-1. Looked up from germline, CDR1 is DFQATT and CDR2 is SNEGSKA (reference sequence). The CDR3 length is 14 residues. The CDR3: CSAPDFRRNTEAFF.

This chain joins TRBV12-3 or TRBV12-4 and TRBJ1-3. CDR3 length: 15 residues. CDR3 loop: CASSLDLVAGNTIYF.

The V and J genes are TRBV7-6 and TRBJ2-3; TCRdb outputs TRBD2, but without DNA this stays unchecked. The CDR3 is 15 residues long. The germline V gene has CDR1 SGHVS and CDR2 FNYEAQ. CDR3 protein: CASSRLAGGPDTQYF.